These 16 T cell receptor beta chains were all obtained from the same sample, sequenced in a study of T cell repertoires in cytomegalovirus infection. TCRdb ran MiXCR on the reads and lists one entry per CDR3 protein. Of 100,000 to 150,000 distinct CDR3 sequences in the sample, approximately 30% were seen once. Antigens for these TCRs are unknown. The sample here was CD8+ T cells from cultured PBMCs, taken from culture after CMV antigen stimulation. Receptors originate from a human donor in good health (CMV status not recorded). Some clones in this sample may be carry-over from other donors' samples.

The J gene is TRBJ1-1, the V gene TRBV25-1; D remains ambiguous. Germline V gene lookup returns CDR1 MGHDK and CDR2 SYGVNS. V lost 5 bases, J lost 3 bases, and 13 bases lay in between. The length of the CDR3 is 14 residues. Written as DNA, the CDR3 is TGTGCCAGCAGTTGGGGTCTGGCGGACACTGAAGCTTTCTTT. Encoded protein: CASSWGLADTEAFF.

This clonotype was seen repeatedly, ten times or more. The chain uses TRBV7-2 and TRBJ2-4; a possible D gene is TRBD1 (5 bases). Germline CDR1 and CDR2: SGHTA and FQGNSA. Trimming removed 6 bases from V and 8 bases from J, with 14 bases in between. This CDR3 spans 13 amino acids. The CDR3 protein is CASRPRGGDIQYF. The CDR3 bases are TGTGCCAGCAGACCTAGGGGCGGCGACATTCAGTACTTC.

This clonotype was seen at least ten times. The DNA for the CDR3 is TGTGCCAGCAGCACCATGGGACAGATCTACGAGCAGTACTTC. This gives the protein CASSTMGQIYEQYF. The gene calls are TRBV7-2 and TRBJ2-7, with 7 bases lining up with TRBD1. CDR1 and CDR2 from the germline V gene are SGHTA and FQGNSA. Trimming cost V 5 bases and J 3 bases; bases outside gene matches: 7. The length of the CDR3 is 14 residues.

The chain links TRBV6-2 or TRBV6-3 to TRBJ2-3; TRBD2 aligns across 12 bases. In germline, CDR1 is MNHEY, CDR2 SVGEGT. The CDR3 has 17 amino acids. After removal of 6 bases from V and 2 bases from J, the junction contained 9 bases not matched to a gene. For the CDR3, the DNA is TGTGCCAGCAGACGTGGACTAGCGGGGAAATACACAGATACGCAGTATTTT. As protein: CASRRGLAGKYTDTQYF.

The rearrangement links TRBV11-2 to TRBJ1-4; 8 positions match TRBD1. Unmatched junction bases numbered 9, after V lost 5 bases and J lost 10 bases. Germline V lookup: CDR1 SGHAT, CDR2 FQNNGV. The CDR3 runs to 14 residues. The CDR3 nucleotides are TGTGCCAGCAGCACAGACAGGGGAGGCGGAAAACTGTTTTTT. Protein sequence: CASSTDRGGGKLFF.

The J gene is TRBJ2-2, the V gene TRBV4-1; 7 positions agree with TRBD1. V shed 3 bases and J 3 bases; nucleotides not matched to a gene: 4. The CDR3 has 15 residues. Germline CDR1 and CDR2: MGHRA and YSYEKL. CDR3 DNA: TGCGCCAGCAGCCAGGGGACAGTCTACACCGGGGAGCTGTTTTTT. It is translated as CASSQGTVYTGELFF.

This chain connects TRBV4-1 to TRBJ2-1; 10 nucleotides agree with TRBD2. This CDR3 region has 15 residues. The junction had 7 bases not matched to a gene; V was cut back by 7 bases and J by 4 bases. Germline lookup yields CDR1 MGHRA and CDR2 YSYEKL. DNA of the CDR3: TGCGCCAGCAACACCCAGCGGGGGGGTTACAATGAGCAGTTCTTC. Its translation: CASNTQRGGYNEQFF.

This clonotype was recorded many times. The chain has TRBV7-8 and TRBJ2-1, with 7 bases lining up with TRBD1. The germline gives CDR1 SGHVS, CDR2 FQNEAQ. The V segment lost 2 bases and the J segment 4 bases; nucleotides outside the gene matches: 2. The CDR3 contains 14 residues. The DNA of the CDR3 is TGTGCCAGCAGCTTAAGACAGGGATACAATGAGCAGTTCTTC. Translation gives CASSLRQGYNEQFF. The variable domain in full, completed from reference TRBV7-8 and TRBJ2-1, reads GAGVSQSPRYKVAKRGQDVALRCDPISGHVSLFWYQQALGQGPEFLTYFQNEAQLDKSGLPSDRFFAERPEGSVSTLKIQRTQQEDSAVYLCASSLRQGYNEQFFGPGTRLTVL.

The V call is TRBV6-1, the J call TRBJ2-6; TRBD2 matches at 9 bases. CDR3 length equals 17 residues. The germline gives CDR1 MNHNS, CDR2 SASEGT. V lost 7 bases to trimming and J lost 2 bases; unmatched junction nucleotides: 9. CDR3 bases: TGTGCCAGCACCCTCATAGCGGGGGCAGCTGGGGCCAACGTCCTGACTTTC. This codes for CASTLIAGAAGANVLTF.

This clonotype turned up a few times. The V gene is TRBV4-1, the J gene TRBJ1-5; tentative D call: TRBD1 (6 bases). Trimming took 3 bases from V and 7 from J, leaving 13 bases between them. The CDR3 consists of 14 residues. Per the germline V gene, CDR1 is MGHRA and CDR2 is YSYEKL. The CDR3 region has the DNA TGCGCCAGCAGCCAGCCAGGGGTCGGGCAGCCCCAGCATTTT. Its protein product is CASSQPGVGQPQHF.

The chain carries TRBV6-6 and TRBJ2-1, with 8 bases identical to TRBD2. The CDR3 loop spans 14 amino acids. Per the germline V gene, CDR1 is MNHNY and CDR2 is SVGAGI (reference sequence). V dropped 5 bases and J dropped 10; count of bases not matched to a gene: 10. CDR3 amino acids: CASSPRGGRTEQFF. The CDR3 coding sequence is TGTGCCAGCAGTCCCCGGGGGGGGCGGACAGAGCAGTTCTTC.

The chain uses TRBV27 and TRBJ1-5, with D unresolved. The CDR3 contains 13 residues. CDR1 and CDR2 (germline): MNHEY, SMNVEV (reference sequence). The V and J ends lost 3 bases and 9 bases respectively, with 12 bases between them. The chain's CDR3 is CASSLTGGRPQHF. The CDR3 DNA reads TGTGCCAGCAGTTTGACCGGTGGAAGGCCCCAGCATTTT.

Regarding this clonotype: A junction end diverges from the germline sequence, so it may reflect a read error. CDR3: CASSLARIEGRETQYF. CDR3 coding DNA: TGTGCTAGCAGCTTAGCGAGGATAGAGGGAAGAGAGACCCAGTACTTC. V is TRBV7-7 and J is TRBJ2-5; TRBD2 is a possible D gene (5 bases). The CDR3 is made up of 16 amino acids. Germline lookup yields CDR1 SSHAT and CDR2 FNYEAQ (reference sequence).

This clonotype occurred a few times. CDR3 nucleotide sequence: TGTGCCAGCAGCCCACTGCACCATGAGCAGTTCTTC. This sequence encodes CASSPLHHEQFF. J is TRBJ2-1 and V is TRBV7-2, with no clear D. Trimming pared 5 bases from V and 8 bases from J, leaving 10 bases between. The CDR3 loop spans 12 amino acids. Per the germline V gene, CDR1 is SGHTA and CDR2 is FQGNSA.

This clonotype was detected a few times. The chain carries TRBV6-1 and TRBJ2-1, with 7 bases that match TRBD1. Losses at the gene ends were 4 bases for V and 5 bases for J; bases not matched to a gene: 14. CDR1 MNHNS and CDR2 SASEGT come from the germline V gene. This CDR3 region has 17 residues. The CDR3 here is CASSGYDMGQFNNEQFF. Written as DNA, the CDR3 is TGTGCCAGCAGTGGTTACGATATGGGACAGTTCAACAATGAGCAGTTCTTC.

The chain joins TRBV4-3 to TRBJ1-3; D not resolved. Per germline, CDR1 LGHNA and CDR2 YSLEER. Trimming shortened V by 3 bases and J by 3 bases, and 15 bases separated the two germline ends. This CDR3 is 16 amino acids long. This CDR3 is CASSQTVGDGGNTIYF. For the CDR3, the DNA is TGCGCCAGCAGCCAGACGGTCGGGGATGGTGGAAACACCATATATTTT.